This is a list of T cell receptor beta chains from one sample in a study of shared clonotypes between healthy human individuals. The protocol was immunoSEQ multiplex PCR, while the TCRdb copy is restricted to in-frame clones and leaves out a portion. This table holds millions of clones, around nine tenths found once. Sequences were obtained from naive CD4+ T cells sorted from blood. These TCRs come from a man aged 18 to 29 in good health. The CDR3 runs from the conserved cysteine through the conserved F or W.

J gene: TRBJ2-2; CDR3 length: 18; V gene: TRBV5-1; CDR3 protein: CASSWTRQSETNTGELFF
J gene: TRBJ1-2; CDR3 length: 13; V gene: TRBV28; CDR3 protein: CASRSGQGYGYTF
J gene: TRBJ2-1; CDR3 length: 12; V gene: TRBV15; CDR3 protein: CATSGQGYEQFF
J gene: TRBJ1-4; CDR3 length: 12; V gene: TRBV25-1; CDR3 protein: CASSVGGEKLFF
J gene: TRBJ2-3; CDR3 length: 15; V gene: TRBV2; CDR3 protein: CASNLGTSSTDTQYF
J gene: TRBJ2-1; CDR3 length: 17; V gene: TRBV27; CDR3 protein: CASSPPASGRKRNEQFF
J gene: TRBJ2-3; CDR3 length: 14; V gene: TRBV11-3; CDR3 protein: CASSTGGTTDTQYF
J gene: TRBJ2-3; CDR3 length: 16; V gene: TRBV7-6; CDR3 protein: CASSSGTSGTTDTQYF
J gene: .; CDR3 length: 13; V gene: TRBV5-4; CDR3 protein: CASSLADSDEQYF
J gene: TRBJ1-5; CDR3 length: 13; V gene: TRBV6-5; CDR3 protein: CASSSRINQPQHF
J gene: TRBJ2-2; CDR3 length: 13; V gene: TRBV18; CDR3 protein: CASSPFPTGELFF
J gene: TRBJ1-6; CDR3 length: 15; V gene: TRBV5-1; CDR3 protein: CASSNRDRGRSPLHF
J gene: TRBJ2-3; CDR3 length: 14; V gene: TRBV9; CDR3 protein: CASSPGLAADTQYF
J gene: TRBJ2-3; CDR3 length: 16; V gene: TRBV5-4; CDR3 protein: CASRPGQGPSTDTQYF
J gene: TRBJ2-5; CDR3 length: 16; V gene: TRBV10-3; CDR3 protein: CAISGFLAGAGETQYF
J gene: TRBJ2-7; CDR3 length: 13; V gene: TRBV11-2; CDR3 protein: CASSFPKPHEQYF
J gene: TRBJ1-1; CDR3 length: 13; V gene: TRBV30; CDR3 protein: CAWDGLPNTEAFF
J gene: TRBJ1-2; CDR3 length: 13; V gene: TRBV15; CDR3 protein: CATSRAGYYGYTF
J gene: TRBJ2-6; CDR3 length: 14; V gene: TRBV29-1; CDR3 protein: CSVTGGTGANVLTF
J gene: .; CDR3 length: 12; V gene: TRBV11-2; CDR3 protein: CASSLPSYEQYF
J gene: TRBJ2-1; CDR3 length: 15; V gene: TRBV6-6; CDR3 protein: CASSYPDYPYNEQFF
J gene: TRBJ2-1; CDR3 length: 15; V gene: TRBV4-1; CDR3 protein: CASSQVGTVYNEQFF
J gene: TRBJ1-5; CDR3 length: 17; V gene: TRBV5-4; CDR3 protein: CASSAGPTPGGGQPQHF
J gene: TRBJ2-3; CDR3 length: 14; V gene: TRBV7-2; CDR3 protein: CASSRGGTPDTQYF
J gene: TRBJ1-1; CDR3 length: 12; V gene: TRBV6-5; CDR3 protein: CASTDRNTEAFF
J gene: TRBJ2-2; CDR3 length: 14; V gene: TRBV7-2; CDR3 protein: CASSPSGGTGELFF
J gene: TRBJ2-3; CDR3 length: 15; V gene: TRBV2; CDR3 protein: CASSDLGKGTDTQYF